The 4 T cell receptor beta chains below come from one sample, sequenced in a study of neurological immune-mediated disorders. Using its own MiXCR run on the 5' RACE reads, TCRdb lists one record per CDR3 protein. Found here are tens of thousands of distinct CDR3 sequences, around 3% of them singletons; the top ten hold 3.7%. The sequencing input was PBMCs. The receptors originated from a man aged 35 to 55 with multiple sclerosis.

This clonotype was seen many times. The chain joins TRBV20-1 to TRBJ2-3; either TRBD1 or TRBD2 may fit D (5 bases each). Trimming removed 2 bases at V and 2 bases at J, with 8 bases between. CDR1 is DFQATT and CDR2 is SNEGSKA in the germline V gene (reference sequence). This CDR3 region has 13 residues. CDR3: CSARKGPTDTQYF. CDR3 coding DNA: TGCAGTGCTAGAAAGGGACCCACAGATACGCAGTATTTT.

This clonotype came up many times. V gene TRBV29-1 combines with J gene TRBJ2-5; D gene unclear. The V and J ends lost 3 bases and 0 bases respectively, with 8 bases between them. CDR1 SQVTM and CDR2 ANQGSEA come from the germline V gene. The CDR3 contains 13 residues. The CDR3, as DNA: TGCAGCGTTGAGGGCGGCCACCAAGAGACCCAGTACTTC. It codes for CSVEGGHQETQYF.

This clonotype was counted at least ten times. The CDR3: CASSSKGQSNTGELFF. The CDR3 DNA is TGTGCCAGCAGCTCTAAAGGACAGTCGAACACCGGGGAGCTGTTTTTT. The J gene is TRBJ2-2, the V gene TRBV7-9, with a possible D match to TRBD1 (6 bases). The CDR3 length is 16 residues. V lost 4 bases and J 0 bases, leaving 12 bases between the germline ends. CDR1 is SEHNR, CDR2 FQNEAQ, per germline (reference sequence).

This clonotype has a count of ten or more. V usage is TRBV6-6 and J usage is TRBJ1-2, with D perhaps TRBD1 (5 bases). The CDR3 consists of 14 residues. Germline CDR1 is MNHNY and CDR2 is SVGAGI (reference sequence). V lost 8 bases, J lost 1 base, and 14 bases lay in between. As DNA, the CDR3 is TGTGCCAGCCGAGGGCCAGGGATTAACTATGGCTACACCTTC. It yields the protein CASRGPGINYGYTF.